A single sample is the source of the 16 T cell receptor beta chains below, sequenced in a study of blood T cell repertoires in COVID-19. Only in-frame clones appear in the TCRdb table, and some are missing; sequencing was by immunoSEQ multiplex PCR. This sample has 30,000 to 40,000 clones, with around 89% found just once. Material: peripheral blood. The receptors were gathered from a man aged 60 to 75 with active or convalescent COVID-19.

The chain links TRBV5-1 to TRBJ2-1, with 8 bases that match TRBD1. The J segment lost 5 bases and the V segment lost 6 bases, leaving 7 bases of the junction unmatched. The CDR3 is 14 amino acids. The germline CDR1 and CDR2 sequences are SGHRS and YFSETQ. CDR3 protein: CASKAGGPHNEQFF. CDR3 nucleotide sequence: TGCGCCAGCAAGGCAGGGGGCCCTCACAATGAGCAGTTCTTC.

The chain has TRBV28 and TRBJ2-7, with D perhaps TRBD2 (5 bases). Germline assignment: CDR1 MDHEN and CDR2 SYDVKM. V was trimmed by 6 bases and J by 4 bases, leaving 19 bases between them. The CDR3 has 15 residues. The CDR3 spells CASSSAAGPIYEQYF. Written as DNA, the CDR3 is TGTGCCAGCAGCTCAGCGGCCGGGCCTATTTACGAGCAGTACTTC. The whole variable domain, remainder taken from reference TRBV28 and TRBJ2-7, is DVKVTQSSRYLVKRTGEKVFLECVQDMDHENMFWYRQDPGLGLRLIYFSYDVKMKEKGDIPEGYSVSREKKERFSLILESASTNQTSMYLCASSSAAGPIYEQYFGPGTRLTVT.

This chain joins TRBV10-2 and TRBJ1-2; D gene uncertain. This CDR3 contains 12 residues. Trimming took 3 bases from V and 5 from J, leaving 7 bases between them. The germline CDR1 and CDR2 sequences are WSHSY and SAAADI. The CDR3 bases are TGCGCCAGCAGTGAACAGCAGTATGGCTACACCTTC. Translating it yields CASSEQQYGYTF.

The CDR3 DNA follows: TGCAGCGTTGATGTCAGCGGGGAGCTGTTTTTT. It specifies CSVDVSGELFF. V and J are TRBV29-1 and TRBJ2-2; D not resolved. V was shortened by 3 bases and J by 7 bases, with 6 bases between the two germline ends. The germline V gene encodes CDR1 SQVTM and CDR2 ANQGSEA. The CDR3 covers 11 residues.

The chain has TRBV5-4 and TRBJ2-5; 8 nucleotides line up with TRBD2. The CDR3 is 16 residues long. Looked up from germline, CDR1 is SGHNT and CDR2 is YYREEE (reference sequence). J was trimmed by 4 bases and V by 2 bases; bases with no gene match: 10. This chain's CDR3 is CASSLEPAGGGETQYF. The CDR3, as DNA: TGTGCCAGCAGCTTAGAACCGGCGGGAGGAGGAGAGACCCAGTACTTC.

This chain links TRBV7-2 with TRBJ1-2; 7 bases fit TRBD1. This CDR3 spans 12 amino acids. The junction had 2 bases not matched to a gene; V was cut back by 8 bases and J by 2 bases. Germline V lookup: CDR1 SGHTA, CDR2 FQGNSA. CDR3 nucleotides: TGTGCCAGCTCAGGGGGAAACTATGGCTACACCTTC. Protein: CASSGGNYGYTF.

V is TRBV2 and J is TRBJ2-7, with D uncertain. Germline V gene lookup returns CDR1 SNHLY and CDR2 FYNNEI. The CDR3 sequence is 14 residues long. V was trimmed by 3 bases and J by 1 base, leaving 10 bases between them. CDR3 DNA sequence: TGTGCCAGCAGTGAGGGCGCCGATTCCTACGAGCAGTACTTC. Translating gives CASSEGADSYEQYF.

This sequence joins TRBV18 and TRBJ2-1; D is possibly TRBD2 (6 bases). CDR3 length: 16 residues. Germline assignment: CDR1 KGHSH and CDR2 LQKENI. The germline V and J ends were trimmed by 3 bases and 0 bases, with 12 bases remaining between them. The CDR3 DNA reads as TGTGCCAGCTCACCGCTCCGGGACTTCTCCTACAATGAGCAGTTCTTC. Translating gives CASSPLRDFSYNEQFF.

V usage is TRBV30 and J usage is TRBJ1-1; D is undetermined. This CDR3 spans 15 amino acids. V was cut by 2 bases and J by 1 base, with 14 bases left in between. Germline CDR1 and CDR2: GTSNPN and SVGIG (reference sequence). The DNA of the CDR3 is TGTGCCTGGAGTACCTCCTCACACCCGAACACTGAAGCTTTCTTT. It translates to CAWSTSSHPNTEAFF. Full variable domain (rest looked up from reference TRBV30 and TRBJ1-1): SQTIHQWPATLVQPVGSPLSLECTVEGTSNPNLYWYRQAAGRGLQLLFYSVGIGQISSEVPQNLSASRPQDRQFILSSKKLLLSDSGFYLCAWSTSSHPNTEAFFGQGTRLTVV.

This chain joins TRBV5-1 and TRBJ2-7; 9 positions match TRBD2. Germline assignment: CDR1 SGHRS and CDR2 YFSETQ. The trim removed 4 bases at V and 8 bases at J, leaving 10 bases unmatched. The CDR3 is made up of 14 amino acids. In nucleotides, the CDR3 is TGCGCCAGCAGCCCAGGCCCTAGCGGGATACAGCAGTACTTC. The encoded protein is CASSPGPSGIQQYF.

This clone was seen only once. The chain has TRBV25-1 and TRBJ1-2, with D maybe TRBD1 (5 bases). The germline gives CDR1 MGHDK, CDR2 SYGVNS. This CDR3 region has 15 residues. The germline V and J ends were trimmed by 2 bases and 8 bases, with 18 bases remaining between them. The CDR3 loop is CASSEGVGRVYGYTF. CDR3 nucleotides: TGTGCCAGCAGTGAAGGGGTGGGGCGCGTTTACGGCTACACCTTC.

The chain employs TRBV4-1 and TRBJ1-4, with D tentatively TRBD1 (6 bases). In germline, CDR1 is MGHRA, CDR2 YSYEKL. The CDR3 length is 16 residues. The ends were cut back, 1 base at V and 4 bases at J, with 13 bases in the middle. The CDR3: CASSQGGRGLNEKLFF. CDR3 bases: TGCGCCAGCAGCCAAGGGGGCAGGGGTCTTAATGAAAAACTGTTTTTT.

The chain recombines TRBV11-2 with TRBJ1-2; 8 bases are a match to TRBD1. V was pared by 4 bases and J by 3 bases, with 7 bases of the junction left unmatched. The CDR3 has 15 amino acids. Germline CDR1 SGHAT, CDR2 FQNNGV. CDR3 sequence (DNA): TGTGCCAGCAGCTCGGACTTGGGACAGGACTATGGCTACACCTTC. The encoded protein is CASSSDLGQDYGYTF.

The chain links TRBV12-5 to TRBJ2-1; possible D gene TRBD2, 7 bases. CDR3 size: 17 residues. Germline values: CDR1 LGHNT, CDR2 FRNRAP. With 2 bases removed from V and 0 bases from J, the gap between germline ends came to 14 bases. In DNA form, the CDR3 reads TGTGCTAGTGGTTTGAGGGGGGGGTTAAGCTCCTACAATGAGCAGTTCTTC. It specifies CASGLRGGLSSYNEQFF.

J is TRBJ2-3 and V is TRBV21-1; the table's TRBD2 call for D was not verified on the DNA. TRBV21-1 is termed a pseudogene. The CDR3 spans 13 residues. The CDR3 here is CATGWTSTDTQYF. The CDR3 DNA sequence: TGTGCCACCGGTTGGACTAGCACAGATACGCAGTATTTT.

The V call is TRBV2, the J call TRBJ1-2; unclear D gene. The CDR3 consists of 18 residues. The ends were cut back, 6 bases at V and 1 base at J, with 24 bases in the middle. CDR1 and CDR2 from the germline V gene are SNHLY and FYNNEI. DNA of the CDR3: TGTGCCAGCAGAAAACTGCGGGGTAACCGAGCGGATAACTATGGCTACACCTTC. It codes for CASRKLRGNRADNYGYTF.